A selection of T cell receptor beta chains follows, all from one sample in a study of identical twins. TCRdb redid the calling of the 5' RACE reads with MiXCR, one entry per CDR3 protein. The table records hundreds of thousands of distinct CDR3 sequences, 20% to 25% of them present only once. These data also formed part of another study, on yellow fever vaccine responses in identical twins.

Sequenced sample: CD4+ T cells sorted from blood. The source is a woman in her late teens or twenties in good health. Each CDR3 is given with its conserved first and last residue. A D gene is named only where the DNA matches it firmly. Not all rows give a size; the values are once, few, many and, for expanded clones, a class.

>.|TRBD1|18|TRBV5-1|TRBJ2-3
CASSLARQGGSSTDTQYF
TGCGCCAGCAGCTTGGCCAGGCAAGGGGGCTCTAGCACAGATACGCAGTATTTT
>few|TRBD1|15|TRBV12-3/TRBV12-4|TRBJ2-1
CASSAGQGARNEQFF
TGTGCCAGCAGCGCGGGACAGGGGGCGAGGAATGAGCAGTTCTTC
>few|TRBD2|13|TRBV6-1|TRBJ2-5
CASGLAGQETQYF
TGTGCCAGCGGACTAGCGGGCCAAGAGACCCAGTACTTC
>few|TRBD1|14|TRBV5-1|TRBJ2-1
CASSWGQPYNEQFF
TGCGCCAGCAGCTGGGGACAGCCCTACAATGAGCAGTTCTTC
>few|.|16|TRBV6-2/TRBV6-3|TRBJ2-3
CASSYSAGYTTDTQYF
TGTGCCAGCAGTTACAGTGCAGGATATACCACAGATACGCAGTATTTT
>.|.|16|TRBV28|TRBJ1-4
CASSPIGTATNEKLFF
TGTGCCAGCAGCCCGATTGGCACCGCAACTAATGAAAAACTGTTTTTT
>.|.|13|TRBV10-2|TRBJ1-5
CASSEQDNQPQHF
TGCGCCAGCAGTGAACAGGACAATCAGCCCCAGCATTTT
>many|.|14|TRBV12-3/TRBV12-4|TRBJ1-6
CASSIGLVDSPLHF
TGTGCCAGCAGCATTGGGCTCGTGGATTCACCCCTCCACTTT
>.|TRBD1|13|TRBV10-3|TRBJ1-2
CASNRGVDYGYTF
TGTGCCAGCAACAGGGGGGTGGACTATGGCTACACCTTC
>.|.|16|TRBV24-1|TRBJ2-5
CATSDSAGTFQETQYF
TGTGCCACCAGTGACTCGGCCGGGACATTCCAAGAGACCCAGTACTTC
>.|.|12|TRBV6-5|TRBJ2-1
CASSAIRGEQFF
TGTGCCAGCAGCGCAATCAGGGGTGAGCAGTTCTTC
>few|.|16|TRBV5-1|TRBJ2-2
CASSHRAGANTGELFF
TGCGCCAGCAGCCACAGGGCAGGGGCCAACACCGGGGAGCTGTTTTTT
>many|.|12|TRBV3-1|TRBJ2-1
CASSQAHNEQFF
TGTGCCAGCAGCCAAGCTCACAATGAGCAGTTCTTC
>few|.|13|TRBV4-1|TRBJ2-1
CASSPMYYNEQFF
TGCGCCAGCAGCCCAATGTACTACAATGAGCAGTTCTTC
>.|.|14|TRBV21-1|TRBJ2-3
CASWARGVADTQYF
TGTGCCAGCTGGGCGCGGGGGGTCGCAGATACGCAGTATTTT
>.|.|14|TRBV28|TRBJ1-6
CASSLYRVNSPLHF
TGTGCCAGCAGTTTATACAGAGTCAATTCACCCCTCCACTTT
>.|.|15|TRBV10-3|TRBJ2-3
CAISEGPLSTDTQYF
TGTGCCATCAGTGAGGGACCATTGAGCACAGATACGCAGTATTTT
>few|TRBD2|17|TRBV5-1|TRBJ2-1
CASSLSTTSGGGNEQFF
TGCGCCAGCAGCTTGTCGACGACTAGCGGGGGGGGTAATGAGCAGTTCTTC
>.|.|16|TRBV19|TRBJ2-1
CASSNYTAPPNNEQFF
TGTGCCAGTAGTAATTACACAGCACCTCCTAACAATGAGCAGTTCTTC
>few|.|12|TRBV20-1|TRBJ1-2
CSARGTAQGYTF
TGCAGTGCTAGGGGGACCGCTCAGGGCTACACCTTC
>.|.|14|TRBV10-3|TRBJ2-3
CATNSLSGTDTQYF
TGTGCCACCAACTCCCTTTCGGGCACAGATACGCAGTATTTT
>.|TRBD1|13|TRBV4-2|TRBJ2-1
CASSQQGANEQFF
TGTGCCAGCAGCCAACAGGGGGCCAATGAGCAGTTCTTC
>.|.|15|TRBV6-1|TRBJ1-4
CASRPGRLALEKLFF
TGTGCCAGCAGGCCGGGACGGTTAGCTTTGGAAAAACTGTTTTTT
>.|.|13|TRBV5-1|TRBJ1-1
CASSLEGKTEAFF
TGCGCCAGCAGCTTGGAAGGGAAGACTGAAGCTTTCTTT
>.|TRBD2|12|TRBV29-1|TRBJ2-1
CSVRGGYNEQFF
TGCAGCGTTCGCGGGGGATACAATGAGCAGTTCTTC
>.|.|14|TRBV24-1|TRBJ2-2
CATSGTEYTGELFF
TGTGCCACCTCCGGTACAGAGTACACCGGGGAGCTGTTTTTT